The 18 T cell receptor beta chains in this list originate from one sample, sequenced in a study of regulatory T cells in long-lasting Graves disease. Regarding time point: newly diagnosed GD, antithyroid drugs for less than 3 months. The TCR library was made from RNA extracted from PBMCs. Sequencing libraries for TCR beta were prepared with iRepertoire HTBI primers and Arm-PCR of CDR3 regions. MiXCR, run by TCRdb on the multiplex PCR reads, gives a single entry per CDR3 protein. The table shows a few hundred thousand distinct CDR3 sequences, with roughly 13% occurring only once. These data also formed part of another study, on T cells in Graves' hyperthyroidism and ophthalmopathy.

The source was peripheral blood mononuclear cells (PBMCs), collected at new diagnosis, from a patient treated with antithyroid drugs. The receptors were gathered from a man aged 25 to 40 with Graves disease.

This clonotype came up a few times. The chain employs TRBV10-3 and TRBJ2-7; 12 bases match TRBD1. The CDR3 length is 14 residues. Germline V gives CDR1 ENHRY, CDR2 SYGVKD. The ends lost 6 bases at V and 6 bases at J; junction bases unmatched: 6. The CDR3 loop is CAIRVGQGAFEQYF. CDR3 DNA sequence: TGTGCCATCAGGGTGGGACAGGGGGCGTTCGAGCAGTACTTC.

This clonotype showed up many times. The chain combines TRBV7-8 with TRBJ2-3; TRBD2 agrees at 7 bases. This CDR3 contains 14 residues. Germline V gene lookup returns CDR1 SGHVS and CDR2 FQNEAQ. Unmatched junction bases numbered 5, after V lost 7 bases and J lost 1 base. DNA for the CDR3: TGTGCCAGCAATACGGGGGGTCGCACAGATACGCAGTATTTT. This sequence encodes CASNTGGRTDTQYF. Drawing the rest from reference TRBV7-8 and TRBJ2-3, the complete variable domain is GAGVSQSPRYKVAKRGQDVALRCDPISGHVSLFWYQQALGQGPEFLTYFQNEAQLDKSGLPSDRFFAERPEGSVSTLKIQRTQQEDSAVYLCASNTGGRTDTQYFGPGTRLTVL.

This clonotype was counted a few times. The chain has TRBV24-1 and TRBJ2-3; D is possibly TRBD2 (5 bases). The CDR3 runs 13 residues. Trimming removed 5 bases from V and 4 bases from J, with 9 bases in between. Germline V lookup: CDR1 KGHDR, CDR2 SFDVKD. The CDR3 DNA reads TGTGCCACCAGTGGGCGGGTTCCAGATACGCAGTATTTT. Its translation is CATSGRVPDTQYF.

The V call is TRBV24-1, the J call TRBJ1-2; D is perhaps TRBD1 (6 bases). The CDR3 has 12 amino acids. CDR1 and CDR2 (germline): KGHDR, SFDVKD. V lost 9 bases, J lost 13 bases, and 20 bases lay in between. The chain's CDR3 is CATGDGWGQPTF. The CDR3, as DNA: TGTGCCACCGGAGATGGGTGGGGGCAACCCACCTTC.

The chain uses TRBV29-1 and TRBJ1-1; D not resolved. This CDR3 is built from 15 residues. Germline lookup yields CDR1 SQVTM and CDR2 ANQGSEA. V was shortened by 6 bases and J by 1 base, with 18 bases between the two germline ends. The CDR3 DNA reads as TGCAGCGTAACGGTTCTTGCTCGCGCGAACACTGAAGCTTTCTTT. Residues: CSVTVLARANTEAFF.

The table lists this clonotype with many counts. The V call is TRBV20-1, the J call TRBJ1-1, with 7 bases that match TRBD1. Looked up from germline, CDR1 is DFQATT and CDR2 is SNEGSKA (reference sequence). V lost 3 bases to trimming and J lost 0 bases; unmatched junction nucleotides: 13. The CDR3 loop spans 17 amino acids. Written as DNA, the CDR3 is TGCAGTGCTAGTCCGGCCGGGACAGCCTCTATGAACACTGAAGCTTTCTTT. It is translated as CSASPAGTASMNTEAFF.

This clonotype has a count of ten or more. The rearrangement joins TRBV2 to TRBJ1-2; D uncertain. Germline V lookup: CDR1 SNHLY, CDR2 FYNNEI. This CDR3 contains 13 residues. V lost 9 bases and J lost 5, with 16 bases in between. The CDR3 reads CASASGSVYGYTF. CDR3 DNA: TGTGCCAGTGCCTCGGGTTCCGTATATGGCTACACCTTC.

This clonotype was detected many times. The CDR3 here is CATSDSPGQGPDTQYF. The CDR3 bases are TGTGCCACCAGTGATTCACCGGGACAGGGCCCAGATACGCAGTATTTT. V and J are TRBV24-1 and TRBJ2-3; TRBD1 matches 9 bases. V gave up 2 bases and J gave up 4 bases; unmatched junction bases: 6. The CDR3 is 16 residues long. Per the germline V gene, CDR1 is KGHDR and CDR2 is SFDVKD.

At least ten counts were recorded for this clonotype. CDR3 residues: CASRLPDRGRREQYF. The CDR3 nucleotides are TGTGCCAGCAGACTCCCGGACAGGGGACGACGGGAGCAGTACTTC. The rearrangement uses TRBV28 and TRBJ2-7; 9 bases are shared with TRBD1. The CDR3 length is 15 residues. Per germline, CDR1 MDHEN and CDR2 SYDVKM. After removal of 6 bases from V and 7 bases from J, the junction contained 13 bases not matched to a gene.

In its sample, this clonotype was seen many times. The CDR3 spells CSAMGQGNIQYF. In DNA form, the CDR3 reads TGCAGTGCCATGGGACAGGGAAACATTCAGTACTTC. The chain has TRBV20-1 and TRBJ2-4, with 9 bases lining up with TRBD1. Per germline, CDR1 DFQATT and CDR2 SNEGSKA (reference sequence). Losses at the gene ends were 6 bases for V and 6 bases for J; bases not matched to a gene: 3. The CDR3 covers 12 residues.

This clonotype was picked up many times. The V call is TRBV6-1, the J call TRBJ2-3; 12 nucleotides align to TRBD2. The germline V gene encodes CDR1 MNHNS and CDR2 SASEGT. The CDR3 sequence is 13 residues long. The J segment lost 6 bases and the V segment lost 10 bases, leaving 5 bases of the junction unmatched. This CDR3 is CATSGRAPDTQYF. In DNA form, the CDR3 reads TGTGCCACTAGCGGGAGGGCCCCTGATACGCAGTATTTT.

This clonotype was picked up many times. The V and J genes are TRBV10-3 and TRBJ2-2; 15 nucleotides agree with TRBD2. Germline V gene sequence: CDR1 ENHRY, CDR2 SYGVKD. J gave up 4 bases and V 7 bases, and 7 bases lay outside the gene matches. The CDR3 covers 17 residues. The DNA for the CDR3 is TGTGCCATCACCCGGGGACTAGCGGGAGGCGGCACCGGGGAGCTGTTTTTT. The encoded protein is CAITRGLAGGGTGELFF.

As concerns this clonotype: This may be a read error, as it is one base from a much larger clone. This rearrangement joins TRBV5-1 to TRBJ1-3, with D perhaps matching TRBD1 (6 bases). This CDR3 region has 19 residues. Trimming pared 0 bases from V and 4 bases from J, leaving 23 bases between. The germline V gene encodes CDR1 SGHRS and CDR2 YFSETQ. CDR3 bases: TGCGCCAGCAGCTTGGTGCCGATAAGGGCGGGGGCGTGGGGAAACACCATATATTTT. It is translated as CASSLVPIRAGAWGNTIYF.

The chain combines TRBV12-3 or TRBV12-4 with TRBJ1-3; tentative D call: TRBD1 (6 bases). Trimming pared 1 base from V and 5 bases from J, leaving 9 bases between. CDR3 length: 14 residues. CDR3 region: CASSLVQGRNTIYF. The DNA of the CDR3 is TGTGCCAGCAGTTTAGTACAGGGTAGAAACACCATATATTTT.

Ten or more counts support this clonotype. The chain joins TRBV20-1 to TRBJ1-1, with unresolved D. There are 12 residues in the CDR3. The V end was cut by 6 bases, the J end by 6 bases, with 14 bases between. Germline CDR1 is DFQATT and CDR2 is SNEGSKA (reference sequence). This CDR3 is CSAPRVSAEAFF. The CDR3 DNA follows: TGCAGTGCCCCAAGGGTTAGCGCTGAAGCTTTCTTT.

This clonotype has just a few counts. The rearrangement uses TRBV5-8 and TRBJ2-7; 9 positions match TRBD1. Germline lookup yields CDR1 SGHTS and CDR2 YDEGEE. V was clipped by 5 bases and J by 2 bases; unmatched bases: 8. This CDR3 region has 15 residues. The CDR3 spells CASSLPGTGTYEQYF. CDR3 nucleotide sequence: TGTGCCAGCAGTTTACCCGGGACAGGGACCTACGAGCAGTACTTC.

This clonotype has a count of ten or more. The chain links TRBV12-3 or TRBV12-4 to TRBJ2-5; TRBD1 agrees at 8 bases. This CDR3 has 14 residues. The V segment lost 5 bases and the J segment 5 bases; nucleotides outside the gene matches: 7. CDR3 DNA sequence: TGTGCCAGCAGTACGACAGGGGCTAGGGAGACCCAGTACTTC. It specifies CASSTTGARETQYF.

This sequence joins TRBV10-3 and TRBJ1-3; D ambiguous. Germline V lookup: CDR1 ENHRY, CDR2 SYGVKD. This CDR3 is built from 15 residues. The V end was cut by 3 bases, the J end by 0 bases, with 9 bases between. The CDR3 sequence is CAISDGHSSGNTIYF. The DNA for the CDR3 is TGTGCCATCAGTGACGGCCATAGCTCTGGAAACACCATATATTTT.